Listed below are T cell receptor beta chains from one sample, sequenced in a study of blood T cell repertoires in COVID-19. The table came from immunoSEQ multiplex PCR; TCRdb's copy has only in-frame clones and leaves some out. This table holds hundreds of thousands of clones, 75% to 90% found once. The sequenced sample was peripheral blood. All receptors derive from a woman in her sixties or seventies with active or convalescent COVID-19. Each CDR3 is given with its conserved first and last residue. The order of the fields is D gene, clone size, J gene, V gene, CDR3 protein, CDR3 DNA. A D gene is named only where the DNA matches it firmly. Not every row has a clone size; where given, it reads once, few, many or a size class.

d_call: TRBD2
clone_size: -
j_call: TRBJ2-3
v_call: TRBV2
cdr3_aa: CASSLSGSFTDTQYF
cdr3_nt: TGTGCCAGCAGTCTTAGCGGGAGTTTCACAGATACGCAGTATTTT

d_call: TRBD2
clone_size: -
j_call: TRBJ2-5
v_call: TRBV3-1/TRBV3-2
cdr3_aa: CASSQRLAEETQYF
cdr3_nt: TGTGCCAGCAGCCAAAGACTAGCGGAAGAGACCCAGTACTTC

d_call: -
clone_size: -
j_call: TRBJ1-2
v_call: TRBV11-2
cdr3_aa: CASSLNGYYGYTF
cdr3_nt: TGTGCCAGCAGCTTGAACGGGTACTATGGCTACACCTTC

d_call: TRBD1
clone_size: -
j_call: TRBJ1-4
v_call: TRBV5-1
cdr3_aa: CASSPGQGEEKLFF
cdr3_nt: TGCGCCAGCAGCCCCGGACAGGGGGAGGAAAAACTGTTTTTT

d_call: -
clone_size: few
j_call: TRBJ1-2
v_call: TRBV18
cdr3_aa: CATKPNRDNYGYTF
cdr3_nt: TGTGCCACCAAGCCGAACAGGGATAACTATGGCTACACCTTC

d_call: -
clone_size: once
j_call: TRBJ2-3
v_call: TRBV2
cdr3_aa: CASMSSRALGTDTQYF
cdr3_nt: TGTGCCAGCATGTCTAGCCGGGCTCTAGGCACAGATACGCAGTATTTT

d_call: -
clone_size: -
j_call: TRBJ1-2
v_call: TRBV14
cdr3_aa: CASSQEWSIGYTF
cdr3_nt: TGTGCCAGCAGCCAAGAGTGGAGTATTGGCTACACCTTC

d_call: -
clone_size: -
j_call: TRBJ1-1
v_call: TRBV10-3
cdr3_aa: CAIREEPGNTEAFF
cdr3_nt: TGTGCCATCAGGGAGGAGCCGGGGAACACTGAAGCTTTCTTT

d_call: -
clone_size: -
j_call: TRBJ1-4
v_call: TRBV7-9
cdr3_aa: CASRPTSTNEKLFF
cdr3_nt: TGTGCCAGCAGACCCACGAGTACCAATGAAAAACTGTTTTTT

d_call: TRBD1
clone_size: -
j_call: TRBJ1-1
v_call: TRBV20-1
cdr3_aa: CSASGQGATFF
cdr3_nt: TGCAGTGCTTCAGGACAGGGGGCAACTTTCTTT

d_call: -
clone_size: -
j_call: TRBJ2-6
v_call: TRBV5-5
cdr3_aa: CASSLDLRSGANVLTF
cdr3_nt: TGTGCCAGCAGCTTGGACTTGAGGTCTGGGGCCAACGTCCTGACTTTC

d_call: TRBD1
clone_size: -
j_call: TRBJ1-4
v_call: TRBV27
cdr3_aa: CASSTDRGRFTNEKLFF
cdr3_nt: TGTGCCAGCAGTACGGACAGGGGGCGCTTTACTAATGAAAAACTGTTTTTT

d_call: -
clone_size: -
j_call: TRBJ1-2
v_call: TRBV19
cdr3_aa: CASSVRDTRGYTF
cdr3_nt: TGTGCCAGTAGTGTCCGGGACACTCGAGGCTACACCTTC

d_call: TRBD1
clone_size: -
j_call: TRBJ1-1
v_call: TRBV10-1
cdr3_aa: CASSPRTGGNTEAFF
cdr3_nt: TGCGCCAGCAGTCCCCGGACAGGGGGCAACACTGAAGCTTTCTTT

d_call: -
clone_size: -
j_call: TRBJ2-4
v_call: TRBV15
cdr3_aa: CATSTRVVAKNIQYF
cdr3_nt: TGTGCCACCAGCACCCGAGTTGTAGCCAAAAACATTCAGTACTTC

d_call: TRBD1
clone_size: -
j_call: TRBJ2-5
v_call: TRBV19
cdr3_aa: CASSIWGTVQETQYF
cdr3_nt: TGTGCCAGTAGTATATGGGGGACAGTCCAAGAGACCCAGTACTTC

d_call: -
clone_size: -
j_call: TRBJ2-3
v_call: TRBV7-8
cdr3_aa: CASRIASATDTQYF
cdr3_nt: TGTGCCAGCAGGATAGCCTCAGCGACAGATACGCAGTATTTT

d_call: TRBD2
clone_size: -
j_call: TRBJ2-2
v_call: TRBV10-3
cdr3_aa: CAISEGSGGAANGELFF
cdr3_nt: TGTGCCATCAGTGAGGGGAGCGGGGGGGCTGCTAACGGGGAGCTGTTTTTT

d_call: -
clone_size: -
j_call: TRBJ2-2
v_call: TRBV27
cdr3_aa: CASPGRGNTGELFF
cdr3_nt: TGTGCCAGCCCGGGCAGGGGGAACACCGGGGAGCTGTTTTTT

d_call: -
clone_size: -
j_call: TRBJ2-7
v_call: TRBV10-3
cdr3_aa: CAIAQGTYEQYF
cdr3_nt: TGTGCCATCGCCCAGGGGACCTACGAGCAGTACTTC

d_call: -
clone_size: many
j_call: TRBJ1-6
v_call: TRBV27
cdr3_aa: CASSFGGNSPLHF
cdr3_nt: TGTGCCAGCAGTTTCGGGGGAAATTCACCCCTCCACTTT

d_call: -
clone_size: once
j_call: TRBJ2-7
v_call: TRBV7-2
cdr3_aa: CASSSSRGATYEQYF
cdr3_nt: TGTGCCAGCAGCTCCTCCAGGGGGGCTACCTACGAGCAGTACTTC

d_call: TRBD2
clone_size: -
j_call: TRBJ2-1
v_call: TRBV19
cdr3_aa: CASSISGGTHNEQFF
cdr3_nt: TGTGCCAGTAGTATAAGCGGGGGAACCCACAATGAGCAGTTCTTC

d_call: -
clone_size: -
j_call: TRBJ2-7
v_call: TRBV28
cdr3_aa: CASSLLNGEQYF
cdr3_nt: TGTGCCAGCAGTTTATTAAACGGCGAGCAGTACTTC

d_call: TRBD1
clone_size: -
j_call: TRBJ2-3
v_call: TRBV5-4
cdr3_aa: CASSSQTGRQTDTQYF
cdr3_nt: TGTGCCAGCAGCTCCCAGACAGGGCGTCAGACAGATACGCAGTATTTT

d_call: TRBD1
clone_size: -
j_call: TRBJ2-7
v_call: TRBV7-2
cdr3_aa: CASSFGQGAYYEQYF
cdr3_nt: TGTGCCAGCAGCTTTGGACAGGGGGCCTACTACGAGCAGTACTTC

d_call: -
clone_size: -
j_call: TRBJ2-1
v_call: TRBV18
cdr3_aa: CASSPNRETFNEQFF
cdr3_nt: TGTGCCAGCTCACCTAACAGGGAGACCTTTAATGAGCAGTTCTTC

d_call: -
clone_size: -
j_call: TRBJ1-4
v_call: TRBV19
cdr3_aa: CASSRPPGWTNEKLFF
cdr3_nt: TGTGCCAGTAGCCGACCCCCAGGGTGGACTAATGAAAAACTGTTTTTT

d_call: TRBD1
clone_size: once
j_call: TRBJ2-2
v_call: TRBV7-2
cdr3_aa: CAIGQGPTGELFF
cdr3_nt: TGTGCCATAGGACAGGGGCCCACCGGGGAGCTGTTTTTT

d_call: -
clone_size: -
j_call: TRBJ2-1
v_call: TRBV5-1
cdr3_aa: CASSSRLISYNEQFF
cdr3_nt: TGCGCCAGCAGCTCCAGGCTTATCTCCTACAATGAGCAGTTCTTC

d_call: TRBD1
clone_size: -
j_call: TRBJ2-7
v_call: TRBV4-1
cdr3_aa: CASSLGQGYEQYF
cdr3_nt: TGCGCCAGCAGCTTGGGACAGGGGTACGAGCAGTACTTC

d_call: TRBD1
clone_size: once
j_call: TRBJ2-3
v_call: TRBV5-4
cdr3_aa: CASSFGTGDSTDTQYF
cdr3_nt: TGTGCCAGCAGCTTCGGGACAGGGGATAGCACAGATACGCAGTATTTT

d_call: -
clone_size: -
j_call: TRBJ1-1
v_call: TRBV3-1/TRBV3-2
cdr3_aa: CASSLVGGADTEAFF
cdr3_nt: TGTGCCAGCAGCCTCGTTGGGGGGGCTGACACTGAAGCTTTCTTT

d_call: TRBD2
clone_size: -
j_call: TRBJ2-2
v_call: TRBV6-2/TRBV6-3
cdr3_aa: CASSRLAGLTGELFF
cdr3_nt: TGTGCCAGCAGTCGACTAGCGGGGCTGACCGGGGAGCTGTTTTTT

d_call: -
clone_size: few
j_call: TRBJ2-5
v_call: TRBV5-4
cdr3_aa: CASSLEGNRGETQYF
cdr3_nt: TGTGCCAGCAGCTTGGAGGGCAACCGGGGGGAGACCCAGTACTTC

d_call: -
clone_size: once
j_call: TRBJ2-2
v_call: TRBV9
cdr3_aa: CASSVEGVRRRTGELFF
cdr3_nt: TGTGCCAGCAGCGTAGAGGGGGTACGTCGTAGAACCGGGGAGCTGTTTTTT

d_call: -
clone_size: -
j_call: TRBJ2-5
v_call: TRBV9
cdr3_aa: CASSVTDYLGETQYF
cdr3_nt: TGTGCCAGCAGCGTCACAGACTACCTCGGAGAGACCCAGTACTTC

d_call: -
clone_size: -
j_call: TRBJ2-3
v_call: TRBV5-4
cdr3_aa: CASSLDVTRTQYF
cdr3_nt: TGTGCCAGCAGCTTGGACGTGACAAGAACGCAGTATTTT

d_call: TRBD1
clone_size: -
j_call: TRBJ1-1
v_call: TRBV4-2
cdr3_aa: CASSQEAQGAGEAFF
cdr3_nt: TGTGCCAGCAGCCAAGAGGCACAGGGGGCGGGTGAAGCTTTCTTT

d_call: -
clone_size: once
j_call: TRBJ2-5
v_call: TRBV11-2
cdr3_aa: CASSLVSEGKTQYF
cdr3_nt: TGTGCCAGCAGCTTAGTCTCTGAGGGAAAGACCCAGTACTTC

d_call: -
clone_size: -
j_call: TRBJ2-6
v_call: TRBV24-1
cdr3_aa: CATTSSGANVLTF
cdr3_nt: TGTGCCACCACCAGCTCTGGGGCCAACGTCCTGACTTTC

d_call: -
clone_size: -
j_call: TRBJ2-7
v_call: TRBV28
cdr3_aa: CASSLRGVVRGEQYF
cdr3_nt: TGTGCCAGCAGCCTCAGGGGAGTAGTAAGGGGCGAGCAGTACTTC

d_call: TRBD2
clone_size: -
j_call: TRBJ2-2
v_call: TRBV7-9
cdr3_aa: CASIPGRLSGTNTGELFF
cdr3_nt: TGTGCCAGCATCCCGGGCCGACTTAGCGGGACCAACACCGGGGAGCTGTTTTTT

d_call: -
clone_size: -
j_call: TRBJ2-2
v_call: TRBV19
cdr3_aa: CASSATGGGWSTGELFF
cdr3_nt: TGTGCCAGTAGTGCGACAGGAGGAGGTTGGAGCACCGGGGAGCTGTTTTTT

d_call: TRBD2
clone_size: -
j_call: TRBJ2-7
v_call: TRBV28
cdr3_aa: CASSPGTSGEYEQYF
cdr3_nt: TGTGCCAGCAGCCCTGGGACTAGCGGTGAATACGAGCAGTACTTC

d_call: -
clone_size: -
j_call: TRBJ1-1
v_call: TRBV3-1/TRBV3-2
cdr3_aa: CASSQVGRQVEHTEAFF
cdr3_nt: TGTGCCAGCAGCCAAGTGGGTCGACAGGTCGAGCACACTGAAGCTTTCTTT

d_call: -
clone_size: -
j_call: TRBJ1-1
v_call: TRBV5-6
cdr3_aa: CASSLYGVGTEAFF
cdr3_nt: TGTGCCAGCAGCTTGTACGGGGTTGGAACTGAAGCTTTCTTT

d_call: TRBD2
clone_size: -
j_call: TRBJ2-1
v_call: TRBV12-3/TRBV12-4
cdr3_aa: CASRLDGGNEQFF
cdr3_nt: TGTGCCAGCAGGCTTGACGGGGGGAATGAGCAGTTCTTC

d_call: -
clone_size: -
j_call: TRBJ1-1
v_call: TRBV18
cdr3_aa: CASSFTEMNTEAFF
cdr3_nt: TGTGCCAGCTCCTTTACAGAGATGAACACTGAAGCTTTCTTT

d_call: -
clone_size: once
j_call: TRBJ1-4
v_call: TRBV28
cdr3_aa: CASSPVNEKLFF
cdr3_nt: TGTGCCAGCAGCCCGGTGAATGAAAAACTGTTTTTT

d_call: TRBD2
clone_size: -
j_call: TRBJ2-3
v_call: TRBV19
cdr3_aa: CASSDLASGRDLTDTQYF
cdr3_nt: TGTGCCAGTAGTGACCTTGCTAGCGGGAGGGACCTAACAGATACGCAGTATTTT

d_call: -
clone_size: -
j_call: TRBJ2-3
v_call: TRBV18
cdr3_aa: CASSPREVFTQYF
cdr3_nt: TGTGCCAGCTCACCACGCGAAGTCTTCACGCAGTATTTT

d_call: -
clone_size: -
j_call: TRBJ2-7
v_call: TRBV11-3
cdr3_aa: CASSSSRRSEQYF
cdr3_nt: TGTGCCAGCAGCTCGAGCAGAAGGAGCGAGCAGTACTTC

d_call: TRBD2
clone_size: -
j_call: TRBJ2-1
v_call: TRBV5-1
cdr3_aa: CASSLAGLAGAMDEQFF
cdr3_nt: TGCGCCAGCAGCTTGGCGGGACTAGCGGGAGCTATGGATGAGCAGTTCTTC

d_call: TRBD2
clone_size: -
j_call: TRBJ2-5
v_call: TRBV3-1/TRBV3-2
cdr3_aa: CASSQVAGVKETQYF
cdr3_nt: TGTGCCAGCAGCCAGGTAGCGGGAGTGAAAGAGACCCAGTACTTC

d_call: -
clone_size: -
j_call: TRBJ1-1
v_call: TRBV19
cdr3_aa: CASSPGHSNTEAFF
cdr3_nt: TGTGCCAGTAGCCCGGGACACTCAAACACTGAAGCTTTCTTT